This TCR beta chain was sequenced during a study of cytomegalovirus exposure and HLA in healthy donors. Primers for the PCR totalled 60 Vbeta and 13 Jbeta. The method was immunoSEQ multiplex PCR; TCRdb's version includes in-frame clones alone and lacks a portion of them. This sample yields some 170,000 clones, of which approximately 72% are seen a single time; less than 2.5% belongs to the top ten. The sequenced sample was PBMCs. The TCR sequence derives from a human donor in good health.

The CDR3 coding sequence is TGTGCCAGCAGCCAATTCAGCGGGGGGGCCACAGATACGCAGTATTTT. It translates to CASSQFSGGATDTQYF. The chain links TRBV6-4 to TRBJ2-3, with 10 bases that match TRBD2. The V gene's germline CDR1 is MRHNA and CDR2 SNTAGT. V shed 6 bases and J 2 bases; nucleotides not matched to a gene: 8. The CDR3 sequence is 16 residues long.